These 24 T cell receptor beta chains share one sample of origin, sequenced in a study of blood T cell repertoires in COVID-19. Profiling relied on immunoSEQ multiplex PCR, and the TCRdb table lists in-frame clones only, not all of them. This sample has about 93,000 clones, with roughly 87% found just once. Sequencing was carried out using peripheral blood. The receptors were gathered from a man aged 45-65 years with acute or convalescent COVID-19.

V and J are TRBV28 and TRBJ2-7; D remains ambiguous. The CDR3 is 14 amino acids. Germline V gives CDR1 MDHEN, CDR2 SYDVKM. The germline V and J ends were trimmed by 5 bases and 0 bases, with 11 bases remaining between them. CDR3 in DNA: TGTGCCAGCAGTACTTTTCCTGACTCCTACGAGCAGTACTTC. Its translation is CASSTFPDSYEQYF.

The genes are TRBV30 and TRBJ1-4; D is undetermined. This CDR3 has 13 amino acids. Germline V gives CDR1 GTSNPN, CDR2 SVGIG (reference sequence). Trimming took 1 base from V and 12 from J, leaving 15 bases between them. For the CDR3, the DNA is TGTGCCTGGAGTGGGGAGGGAACTTGGGAACTGTTTTTT. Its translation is CAWSGEGTWELFF.

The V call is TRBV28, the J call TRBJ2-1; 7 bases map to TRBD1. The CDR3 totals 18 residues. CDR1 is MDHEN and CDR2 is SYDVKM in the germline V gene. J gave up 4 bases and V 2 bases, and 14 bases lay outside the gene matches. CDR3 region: CASSLLRMWDSFYNEQFF. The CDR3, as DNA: TGTGCCAGCAGTTTACTCCGTATGTGGGACAGTTTTTACAATGAGCAGTTCTTC.

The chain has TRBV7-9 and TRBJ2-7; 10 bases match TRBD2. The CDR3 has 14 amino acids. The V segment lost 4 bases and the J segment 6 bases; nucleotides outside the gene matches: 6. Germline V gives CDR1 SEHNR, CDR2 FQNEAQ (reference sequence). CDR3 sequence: CASSSSGLAIEQYF. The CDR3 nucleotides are TGTGCCAGCAGCTCCTCGGGACTAGCGATCGAGCAGTACTTC.

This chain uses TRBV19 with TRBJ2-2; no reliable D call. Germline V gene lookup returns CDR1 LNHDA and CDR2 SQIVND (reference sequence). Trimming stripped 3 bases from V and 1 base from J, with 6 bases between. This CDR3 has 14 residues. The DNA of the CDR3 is TGTGCCAGTAGTATTTCGAGGAACACCGGGGAGCTGTTTTTT. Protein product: CASSISRNTGELFF.

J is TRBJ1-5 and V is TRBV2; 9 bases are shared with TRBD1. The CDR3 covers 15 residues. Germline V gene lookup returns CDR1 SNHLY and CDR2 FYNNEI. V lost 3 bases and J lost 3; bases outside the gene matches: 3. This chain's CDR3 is CASSERTGDNQPQHF. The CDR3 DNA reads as TGTGCCAGCAGTGAGAGGACAGGGGACAATCAGCCCCAGCATTTT.

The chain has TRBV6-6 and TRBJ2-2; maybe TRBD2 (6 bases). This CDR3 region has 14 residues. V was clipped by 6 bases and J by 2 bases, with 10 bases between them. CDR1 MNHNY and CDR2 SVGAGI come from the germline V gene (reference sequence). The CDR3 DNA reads TGTGCCAGCAGGCGGGACCCCAACACCGGGGAGCTGTTTTTT. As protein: CASRRDPNTGELFF.

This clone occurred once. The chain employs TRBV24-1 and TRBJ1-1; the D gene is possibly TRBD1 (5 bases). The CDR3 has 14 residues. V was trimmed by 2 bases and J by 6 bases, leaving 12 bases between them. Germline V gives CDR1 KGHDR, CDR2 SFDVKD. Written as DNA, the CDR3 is TGTGCCACCAGTGATTCGGGGGGTAGACCTGAAGCTTTCTTT. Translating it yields CATSDSGGRPEAFF.

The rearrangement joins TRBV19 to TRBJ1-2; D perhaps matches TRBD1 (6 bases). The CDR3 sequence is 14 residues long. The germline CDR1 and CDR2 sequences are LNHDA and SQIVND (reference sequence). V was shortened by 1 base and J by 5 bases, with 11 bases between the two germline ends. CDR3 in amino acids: CASSIGDKKYGYTF. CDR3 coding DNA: TGTGCCAGTAGTATAGGGGACAAGAAGTATGGCTACACCTTC.

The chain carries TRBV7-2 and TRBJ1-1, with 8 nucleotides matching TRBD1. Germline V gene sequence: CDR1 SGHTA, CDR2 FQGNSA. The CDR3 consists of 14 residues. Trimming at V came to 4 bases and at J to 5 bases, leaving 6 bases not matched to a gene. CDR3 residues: CASSWTGRGTEAFF. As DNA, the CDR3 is TGTGCCAGCAGCTGGACAGGGAGAGGGACTGAAGCTTTCTTT.

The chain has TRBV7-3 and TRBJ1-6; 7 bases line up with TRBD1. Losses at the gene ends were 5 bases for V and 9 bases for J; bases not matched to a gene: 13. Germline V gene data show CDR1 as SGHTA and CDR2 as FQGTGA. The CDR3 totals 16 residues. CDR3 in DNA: TGTGCCAGCAGCCGGGGCCCGGGATCAGGGGGTTCACCCCTCCACTTT. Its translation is CASSRGPGSGGSPLHF. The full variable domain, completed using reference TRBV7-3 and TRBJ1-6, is GAGVSQTPSNKVTEKGKYVELRCDPISGHTALYWYRQSLGQGPEFLIYFQGTGAADDSGLPNDRFFAVRPEGSVSTLKIQRTERGDSAVYLCASSRGPGSGGSPLHFGNGTRLTVT.

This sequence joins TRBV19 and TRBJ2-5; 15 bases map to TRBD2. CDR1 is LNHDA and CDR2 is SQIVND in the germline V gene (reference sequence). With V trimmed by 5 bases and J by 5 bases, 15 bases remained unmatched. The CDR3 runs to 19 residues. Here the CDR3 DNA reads TGTGCCAGTAGTCCTCTATTCGGACTAGCGGGGGGGCCGGGTGAGACCCAGTACTTC. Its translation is CASSPLFGLAGGPGETQYF.

In DNA form, the CDR3 reads TGTGCCAGCAGTCAGGACAGGTTCAGCTCCTACGAGCAGTACGTC. It specifies CASSQDRFSSYEQYV. The chain uses TRBV6-5 and TRBJ2-7; TRBD1 matches at 7 bases. Trimming cost V 5 bases and J 0 bases; bases outside gene matches: 7. The CDR3 length is 15 residues. From germline, CDR1 is MNHEY and CDR2 SVGAGI.

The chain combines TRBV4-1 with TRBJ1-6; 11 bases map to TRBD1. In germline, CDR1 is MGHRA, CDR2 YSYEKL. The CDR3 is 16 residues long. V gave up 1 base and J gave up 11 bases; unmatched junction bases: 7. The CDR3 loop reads CASSQGTGGFMAPLHF. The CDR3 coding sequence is TGCGCCAGCAGCCAAGGGACAGGGGGCTTTATGGCACCCCTCCACTTT.

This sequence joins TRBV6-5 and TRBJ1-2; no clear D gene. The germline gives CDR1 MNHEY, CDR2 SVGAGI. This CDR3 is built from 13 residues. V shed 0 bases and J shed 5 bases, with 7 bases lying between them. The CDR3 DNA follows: TGTGCCAGCAGTTACTCCCTTAGATATGGCTACACCTTC. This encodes CASSYSLRYGYTF.

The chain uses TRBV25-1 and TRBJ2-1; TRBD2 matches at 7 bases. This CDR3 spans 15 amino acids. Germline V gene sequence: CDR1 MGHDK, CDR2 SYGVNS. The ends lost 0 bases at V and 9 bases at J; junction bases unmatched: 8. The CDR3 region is CASSEYGGDYSEQFF. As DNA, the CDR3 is TGTGCCAGCAGTGAATATGGAGGGGACTATAGTGAGCAGTTCTTC.

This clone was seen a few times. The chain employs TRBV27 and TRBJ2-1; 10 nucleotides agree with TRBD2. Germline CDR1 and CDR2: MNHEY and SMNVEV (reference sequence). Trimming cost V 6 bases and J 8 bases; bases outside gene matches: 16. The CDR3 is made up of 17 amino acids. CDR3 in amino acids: CASSPPPSGRAFHEQFF. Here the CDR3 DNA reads TGTGCCAGCAGCCCCCCACCAAGCGGGAGGGCTTTCCATGAGCAGTTCTTC.

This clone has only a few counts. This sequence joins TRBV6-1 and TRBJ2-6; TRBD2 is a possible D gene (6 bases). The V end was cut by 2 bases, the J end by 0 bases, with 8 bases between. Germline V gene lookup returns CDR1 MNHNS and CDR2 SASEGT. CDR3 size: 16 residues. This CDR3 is CASSEWGVSGANVLTF. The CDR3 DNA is TGTGCCAGCAGTGAATGGGGGGTCTCTGGGGCCAACGTCCTGACTTTC.

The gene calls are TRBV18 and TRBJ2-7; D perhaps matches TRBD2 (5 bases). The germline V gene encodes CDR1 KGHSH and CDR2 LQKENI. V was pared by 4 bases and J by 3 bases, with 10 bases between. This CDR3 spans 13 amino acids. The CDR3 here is CASSLSADYEQYF. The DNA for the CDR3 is TGTGCCAGCTCACTATCAGCGGACTACGAGCAGTACTTC.

The CDR3: CASSLGSVRREQYF. The DNA for the CDR3 is TGTGCCAGCAGCTTGGGTTCCGTCAGGAGGGAGCAGTACTTC. The chain couples TRBV5-6 to TRBJ2-7, with D possibly matching TRBD2 (5 bases). CDR3 size: 14 residues. Germline lookup yields CDR1 SGHDT and CDR2 YYEEEE. With 0 bases removed from V and 7 bases from J, the gap between germline ends came to 14 bases.

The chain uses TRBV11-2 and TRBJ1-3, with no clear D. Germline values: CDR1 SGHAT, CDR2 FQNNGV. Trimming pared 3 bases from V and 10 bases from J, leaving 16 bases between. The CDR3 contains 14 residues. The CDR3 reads CASSFHDSYYTIYF. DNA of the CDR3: TGTGCCAGCAGCTTCCACGACTCCTACTATACCATATATTTT. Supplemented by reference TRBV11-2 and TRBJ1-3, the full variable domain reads EAGVAQSPRYKIIEKRQSVAFWCNPISGHATLYWYQQILGQGPKLLIQFQNNGVVDDSQLPKDRFSAERLKGVDSTLKIQPAKLEDSAVYLCASSFHDSYYTIYFGEGSWLTVV.

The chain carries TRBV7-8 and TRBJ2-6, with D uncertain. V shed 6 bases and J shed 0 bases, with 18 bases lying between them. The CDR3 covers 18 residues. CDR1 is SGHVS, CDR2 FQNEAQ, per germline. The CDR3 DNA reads TGTGCCAGCAGTTACGTAAGAGTCAGACTCTCTGGGGCCAACGTCCTGACTTTC. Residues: CASSYVRVRLSGANVLTF.

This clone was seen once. CDR3 loop: CASSSGFSGGGVETQYF. The CDR3 DNA reads as TGTGCCAGTAGTAGCGGGTTTAGCGGGGGAGGGGTAGAGACCCAGTACTTC. V and J are TRBV19 and TRBJ2-5, with 9 bases lining up with TRBD2. CDR1 is LNHDA and CDR2 is SQIVND in the germline V gene (reference sequence). CDR3 size: 17 residues. V trimming: 4 bases; J trimming: 4 bases; junction bases outside the gene matches: 13.

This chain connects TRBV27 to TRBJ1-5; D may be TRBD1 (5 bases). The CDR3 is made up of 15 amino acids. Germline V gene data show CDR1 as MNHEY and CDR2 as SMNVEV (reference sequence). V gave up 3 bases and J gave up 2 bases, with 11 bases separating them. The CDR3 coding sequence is TGTGCCAGCAGTTTGGTTGGGGGGGGCAATCAGCCCCAGCATTTT. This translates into CASSLVGGGNQPQHF.